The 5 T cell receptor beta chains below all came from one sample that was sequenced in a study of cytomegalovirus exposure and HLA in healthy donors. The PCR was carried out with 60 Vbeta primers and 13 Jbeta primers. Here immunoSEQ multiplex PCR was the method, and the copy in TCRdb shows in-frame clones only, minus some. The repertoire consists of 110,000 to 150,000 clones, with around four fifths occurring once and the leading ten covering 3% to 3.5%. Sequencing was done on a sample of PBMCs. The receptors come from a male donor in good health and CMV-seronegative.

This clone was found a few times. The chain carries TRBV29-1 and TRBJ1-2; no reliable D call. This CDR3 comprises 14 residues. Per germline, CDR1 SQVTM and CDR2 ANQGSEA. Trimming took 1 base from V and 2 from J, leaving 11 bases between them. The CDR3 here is CSVEASGTNYGYTF. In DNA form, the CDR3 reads TGCAGCGTTGAAGCTAGTGGCACCAACTATGGCTACACCTTC.

This CDR3 reads CASLQALNTEAFF. The DNA for the CDR3 is TGTGCCAGCTTACAGGCTTTGAACACTGAAGCTTTCTTT. The chain is built from TRBV18 and TRBJ1-1; possible D gene TRBD1, 5 bases. Trimming removed 7 bases at V and 0 bases at J, with 9 bases between. The CDR3 totals 13 residues. CDR1 KGHSH and CDR2 LQKENI come from the germline V gene.

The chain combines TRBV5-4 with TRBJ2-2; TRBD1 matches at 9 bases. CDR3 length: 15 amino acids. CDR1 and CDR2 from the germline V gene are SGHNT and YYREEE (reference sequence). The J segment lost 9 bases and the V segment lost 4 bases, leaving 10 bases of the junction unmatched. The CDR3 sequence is CASSLSGTGLRELFF. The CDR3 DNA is TGTGCCAGCAGCCTATCCGGGACAGGGCTCCGGGAGCTGTTTTTT.

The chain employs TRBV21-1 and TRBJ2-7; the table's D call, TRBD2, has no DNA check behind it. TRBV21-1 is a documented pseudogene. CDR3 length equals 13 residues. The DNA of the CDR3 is TGTGCCAGTCTCCCGCCTATACCTTACGAGCAGTACTTC. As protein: CASLPPIPYEQYF.

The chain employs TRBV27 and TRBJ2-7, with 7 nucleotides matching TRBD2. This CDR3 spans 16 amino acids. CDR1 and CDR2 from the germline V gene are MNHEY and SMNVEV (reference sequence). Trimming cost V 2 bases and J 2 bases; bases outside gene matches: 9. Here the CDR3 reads CASSLRAGPPPYEQYF. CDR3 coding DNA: TGTGCCAGCAGTTTAAGAGCGGGGCCGCCCCCCTACGAGCAGTACTTC.